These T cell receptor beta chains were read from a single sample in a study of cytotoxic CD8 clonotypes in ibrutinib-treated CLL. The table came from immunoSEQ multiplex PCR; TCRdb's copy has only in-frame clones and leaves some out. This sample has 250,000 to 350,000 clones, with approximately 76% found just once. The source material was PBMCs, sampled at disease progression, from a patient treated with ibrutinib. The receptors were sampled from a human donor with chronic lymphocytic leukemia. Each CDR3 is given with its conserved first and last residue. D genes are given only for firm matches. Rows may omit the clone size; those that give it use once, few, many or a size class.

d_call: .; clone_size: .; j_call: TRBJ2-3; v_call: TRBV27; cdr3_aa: CASSLFPGTEGTDTQYF; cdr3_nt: TGTGCCAGCAGTTTATTCCCGGGGACGGAAGGCACAGATACGCAGTATTTT
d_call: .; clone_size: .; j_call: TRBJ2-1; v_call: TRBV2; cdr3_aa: CASSFGSPAYEQFF; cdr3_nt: TGTGCCAGCAGTTTTGGATCCCCCGCGTATGAGCAGTTCTTC
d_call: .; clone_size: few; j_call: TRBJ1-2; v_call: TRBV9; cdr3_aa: CASSPRASSEGGYTF; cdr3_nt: TGTGCCAGCAGCCCCCGGGCCTCATCCGAGGGCGGCTACACCTTC
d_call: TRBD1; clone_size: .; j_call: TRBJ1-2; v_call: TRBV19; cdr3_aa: CASSPGQGAGGYTF; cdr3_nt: TGTGCCAGTAGCCCCGGACAGGGGGCGGGTGGCTACACCTTC
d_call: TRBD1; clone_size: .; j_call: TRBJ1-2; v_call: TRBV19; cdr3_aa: CASTHRGGGYTF; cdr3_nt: TGTGCCAGTACACACAGGGGCGGTGGCTACACCTTC
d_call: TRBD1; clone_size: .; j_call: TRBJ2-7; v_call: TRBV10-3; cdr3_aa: CAISDEQGAYEQYF; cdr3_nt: TGTGCCATCAGTGACGAACAGGGGGCATACGAGCAGTACTTC
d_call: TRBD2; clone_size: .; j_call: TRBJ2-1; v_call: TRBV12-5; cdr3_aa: CASGPIAGGYNEQFF; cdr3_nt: TGTGCTAGTGGCCCAATAGCGGGGGGTTACAATGAGCAGTTCTTC
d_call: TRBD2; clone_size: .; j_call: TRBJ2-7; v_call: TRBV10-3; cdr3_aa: CAINLAGGYEQYF; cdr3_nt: TGTGCCATCAATCTAGCGGGAGGGTACGAGCAGTACTTC
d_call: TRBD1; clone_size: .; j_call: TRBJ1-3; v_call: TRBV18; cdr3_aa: CASSLRTGPRRVNSGNTIYF; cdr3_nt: TGTGCCAGCTCACTCAGGACAGGCCCCAGACGGGTGAACTCTGGAAACACCATATATTTT
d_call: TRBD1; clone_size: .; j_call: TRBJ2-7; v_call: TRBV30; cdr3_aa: CAWSVPRDRSYEQYF; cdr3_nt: TGTGCCTGGAGTGTCCCGCGGGACAGGTCCTACGAGCAGTACTTC
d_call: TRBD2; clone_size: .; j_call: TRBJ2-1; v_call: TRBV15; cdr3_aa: CATSIGVAGDNEQFF; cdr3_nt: TGTGCCACCAGCATTGGGGTAGCGGGGGACAATGAGCAGTTCTTC
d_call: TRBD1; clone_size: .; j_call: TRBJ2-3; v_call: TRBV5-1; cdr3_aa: CASRRTGVDTQYF; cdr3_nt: TGCGCCAGCAGGAGGACAGGGGTCGACACGCAGTATTTT
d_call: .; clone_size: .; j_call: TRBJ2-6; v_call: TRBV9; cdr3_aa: CASSPRGGTGISGANVLTF; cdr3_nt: TGTGCCAGCAGCCCCCGGGGGGGGACAGGGATCTCTGGGGCCAACGTCCTGACTTTC
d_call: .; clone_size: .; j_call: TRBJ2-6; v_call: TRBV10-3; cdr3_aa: CAIFNIAGANVLTF; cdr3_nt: TGTGCCATCTTTAATATAGCTGGGGCCAACGTCCTGACTTTC
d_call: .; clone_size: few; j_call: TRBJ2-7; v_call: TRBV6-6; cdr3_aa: CASSYEDGTYEQYF; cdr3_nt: TGTGCCAGCAGTTACGAAGACGGCACCTACGAGCAGTACTTC
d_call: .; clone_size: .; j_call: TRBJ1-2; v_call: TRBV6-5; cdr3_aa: CASSYPGFGYTF; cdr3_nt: TGTGCCAGCAGTTACCCCGGGTTCGGCTACACCTTC
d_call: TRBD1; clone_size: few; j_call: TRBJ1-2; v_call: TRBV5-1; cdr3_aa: CASSAQGAEGYTF; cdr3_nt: TGCGCCAGCAGCGCACAGGGGGCAGAGGGCTACACCTTC
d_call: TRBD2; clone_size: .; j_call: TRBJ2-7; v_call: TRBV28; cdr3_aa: CASRGREAPYEQYF; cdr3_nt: TGTGCCAGCAGGGGGCGGGAGGCGCCCTACGAGCAGTACTTC
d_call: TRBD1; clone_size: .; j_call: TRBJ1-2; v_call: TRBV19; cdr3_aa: CASSAHGQGGYGYTF; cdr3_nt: TGTGCCAGTAGTGCGCATGGACAGGGGGGCTATGGCTACACCTTC
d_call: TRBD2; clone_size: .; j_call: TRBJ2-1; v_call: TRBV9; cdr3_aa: CASSGPSGDSYNEQFF; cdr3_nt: TGTGCCAGCAGCGGTCCTAGCGGCGACTCCTACAATGAGCAGTTCTTC
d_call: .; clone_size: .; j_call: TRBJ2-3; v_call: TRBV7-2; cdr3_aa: CASSLVSTDTQYF; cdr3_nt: TGTGCCAGCAGCTTGGTCAGCACAGATACGCAGTATTTT
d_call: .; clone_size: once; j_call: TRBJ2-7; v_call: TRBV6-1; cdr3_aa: CASTPGPHF; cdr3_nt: TGTGCCAGCACCCCAGGGCCACACTTC
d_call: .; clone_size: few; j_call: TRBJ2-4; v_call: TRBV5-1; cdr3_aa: CASSLYAGRQNIQYF; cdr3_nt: TGCGCCAGCAGCTTGTACGCCGGGCGCCAAAACATTCAGTACTTC
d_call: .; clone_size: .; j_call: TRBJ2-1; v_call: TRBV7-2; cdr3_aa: CASSAIGGQRGPRNEQFF; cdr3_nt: TGTGCCAGCAGCGCAATAGGGGGCCAGCGGGGACCCCGCAATGAGCAGTTCTTC
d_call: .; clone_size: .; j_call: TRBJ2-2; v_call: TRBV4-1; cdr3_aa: CASSQDKGSYTGELFF; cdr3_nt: TGCGCCAGCAGCCAAGATAAGGGCAGTTACACCGGGGAGCTGTTTTTT
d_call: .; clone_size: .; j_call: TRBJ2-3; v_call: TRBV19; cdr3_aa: CASSPLAENTDTQYF; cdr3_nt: TGTGCCAGTAGTCCGTTAGCGGAGAACACAGATACGCAGTATTTT
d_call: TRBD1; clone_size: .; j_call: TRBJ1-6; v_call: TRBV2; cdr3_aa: CASSTGDGSGSPLHF; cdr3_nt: TGTGCCAGCAGCACAGGGGATGGGAGTGGTTCACCCCTCCACTTT
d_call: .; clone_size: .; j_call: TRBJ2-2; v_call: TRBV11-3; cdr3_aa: CASSLTEYTGELFF; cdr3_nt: TGTGCCAGCAGCTTAACGGAATACACCGGGGAGCTGTTTTTT
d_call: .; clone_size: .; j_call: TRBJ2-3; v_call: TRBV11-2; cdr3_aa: CASSYPTNTDTQYF; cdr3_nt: TGTGCCAGCAGCTACCCGACCAACACAGATACGCAGTATTTT
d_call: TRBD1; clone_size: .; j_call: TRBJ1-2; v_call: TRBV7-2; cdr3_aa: CASRGQGGYYGYTF; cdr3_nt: TGTGCCAGCAGGGGACAGGGTGGCTACTATGGCTACACCTTC
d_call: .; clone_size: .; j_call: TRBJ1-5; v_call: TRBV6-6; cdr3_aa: CASIKRETDSNQPQHF; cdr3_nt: TGTGCCAGCATCAAAAGGGAGACAGATAGCAATCAGCCCCAGCATTTT
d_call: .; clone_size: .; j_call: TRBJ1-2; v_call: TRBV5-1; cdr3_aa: CASSLAQGGLTNYGYTF; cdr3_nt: TGCGCCAGCAGCTTGGCCCAGGGAGGGCTTACTAACTATGGCTACACCTTC
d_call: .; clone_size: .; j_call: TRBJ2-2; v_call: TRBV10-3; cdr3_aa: CAINRGANTGELFF; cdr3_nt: TGTGCCATCAATAGGGGGGCGAACACCGGGGAGCTGTTTTTT
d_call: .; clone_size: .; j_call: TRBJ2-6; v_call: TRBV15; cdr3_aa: CATMERSGANVLTF; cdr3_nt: TGTGCCACCATGGAGCGATCTGGGGCCAACGTCCTGACTTTC
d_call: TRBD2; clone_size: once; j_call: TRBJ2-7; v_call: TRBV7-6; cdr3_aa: CASSLAGRGYEQYF; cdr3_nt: TGTGCCAGCAGCCTCGCAGGGAGGGGATACGAGCAGTACTTC
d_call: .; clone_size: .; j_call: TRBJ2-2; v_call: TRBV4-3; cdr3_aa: CASSQTRSGIGELFF; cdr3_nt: TGCGCCAGCAGCCAAACCCGCTCGGGGATCGGGGAGCTGTTTTTT
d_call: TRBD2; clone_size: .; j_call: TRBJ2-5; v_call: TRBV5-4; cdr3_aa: CASHRALAGVGQYF; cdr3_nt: TGTGCCAGCCATAGGGCGCTAGCGGGGGTCGGCCAGTACTTC
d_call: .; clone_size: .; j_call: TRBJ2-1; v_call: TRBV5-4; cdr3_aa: CASSLDFGTANEQFF; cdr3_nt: TGTGCCAGCAGCTTGGATTTCGGGACTGCCAATGAGCAGTTCTTC
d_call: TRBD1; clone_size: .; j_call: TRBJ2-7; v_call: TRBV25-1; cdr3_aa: CASSDWRQGLHEQYF; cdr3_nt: TGTGCCAGCAGTGACTGGAGACAGGGTTTGCACGAGCAGTACTTC
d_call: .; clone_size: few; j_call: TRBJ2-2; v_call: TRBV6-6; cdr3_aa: CASTLTGELFF; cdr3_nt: TGTGCCAGCACCTTGACCGGGGAGCTGTTTTTT
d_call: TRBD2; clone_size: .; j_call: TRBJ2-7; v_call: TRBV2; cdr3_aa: CASSVLAGGIYEQYF; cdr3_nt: TGTGCCAGCAGTGTACTAGCGGGAGGAATCTACGAGCAGTACTTC
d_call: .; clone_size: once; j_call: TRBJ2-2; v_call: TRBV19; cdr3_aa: CASSTTSGGELFF; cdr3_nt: TGTGCCAGTAGTACCACGTCGGGCGGGGAGCTGTTTTTT
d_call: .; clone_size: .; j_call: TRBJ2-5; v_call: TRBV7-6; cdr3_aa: CASSLRDLGTQYF; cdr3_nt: TGTGCCAGCAGCCTCCGGGACCTAGGGACCCAGTACTTC
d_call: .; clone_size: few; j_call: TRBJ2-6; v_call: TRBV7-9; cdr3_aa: CASSLVRGMSGANVLTF; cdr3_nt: TGTGCCAGCAGCTTGGTTCGGGGGATGTCTGGGGCCAACGTCCTGACTTTC
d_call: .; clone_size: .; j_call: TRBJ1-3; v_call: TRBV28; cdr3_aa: CASTGSGNTIYF; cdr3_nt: TGTGCCAGCACCGGCTCTGGAAACACCATATATTTT
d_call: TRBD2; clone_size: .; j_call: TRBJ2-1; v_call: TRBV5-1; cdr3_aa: CASSLNSGEEQFF; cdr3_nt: TGCGCCAGCAGCTTGAATAGCGGGGAAGAGCAGTTCTTC
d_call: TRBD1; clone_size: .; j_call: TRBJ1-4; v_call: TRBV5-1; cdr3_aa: CASSLPEGGASRVELFF; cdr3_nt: TGCGCCAGCAGCTTGCCCGAAGGGGGCGCAAGCAGGGTGGAACTGTTTTTT
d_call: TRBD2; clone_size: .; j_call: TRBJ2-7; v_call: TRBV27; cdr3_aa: CASRGGGRHEQYF; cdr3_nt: TGTGCCAGCAGGGGGGGAGGGAGACACGAGCAGTACTTC
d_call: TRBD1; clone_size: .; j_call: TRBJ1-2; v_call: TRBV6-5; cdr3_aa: CASSRQGNYGYTF; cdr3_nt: TGTGCCAGCAGTCGACAGGGGAACTATGGCTACACCTTC
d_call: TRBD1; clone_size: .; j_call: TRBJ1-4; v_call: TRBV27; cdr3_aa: CASRKQGWAEKLFF; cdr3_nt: TGTGCCAGCAGAAAACAGGGGTGGGCTGAAAAACTGTTTTTT